The 16 T cell receptor beta chains below were found in one sample sequenced in a study of identical twins. TCRdb processed the 5' RACE reads anew with MiXCR; each CDR3 protein has one entry. The sample has around 220,000 distinct CDR3 sequences, roughly an eighth seen once; the top ten hold 8.5% to 10%. What was sequenced was memory (CD45RO+) T cells sorted from blood. The receptors were sampled from a woman aged 18-29 years in good health.

This clonotype appeared a few times. CDR3: CASSQDGVGLTGYNEQFF. The CDR3 nucleotides read TGCGCCAGCAGCCAAGATGGAGTCGGACTGACTGGATACAATGAGCAGTTCTTC. The chain links TRBV4-3 to TRBJ2-1, with a tentative D call TRBD2 (5 bases). The CDR3 extends over 18 amino acids. V was clipped by 0 bases and J by 4 bases, with 19 bases between them. Germline-derived CDR1 and CDR2 are LGHNA and YSLEER.

This clonotype came up a few times. The CDR3 is CASSLFGLTAKNIQYF. In nucleotides, the CDR3 is TGTGCCAGCAGCTTATTCGGGTTGACAGCCAAAAACATTCAGTACTTC. This rearrangement joins TRBV7-2 to TRBJ2-4; no clear D. Trimming left V 2 bases short and J 0 bases short, with 11 bases between. The germline gives CDR1 SGHTA, CDR2 FQGNSA. CDR3 length: 16 amino acids. Variable domain in full (rest from reference TRBV7-2 and TRBJ2-4): GAGVSQSPSNKVTEKGKDVELRCDPISGHTALYWYRQSLGQGLEFLIYFQGNSAPDKSGLPSDRFSAERTGGSVSTLTIQRTQQEDSAVYLCASSLFGLTAKNIQYFGAGTRLSVL.

The chain recombines TRBV7-8 with TRBJ2-7, with TRBD2 matching over 10 bases. Looked up from germline, CDR1 is SGHVS and CDR2 is FQNEAQ. The length of the CDR3 is 13 residues. J gave up 4 bases and V 5 bases, and 2 bases lay outside the gene matches. The CDR3 region is CASSGLAEYEQYF. CDR3 coding DNA: TGTGCCAGCAGCGGACTAGCGGAATACGAGCAGTACTTC.

The gene calls are TRBV27 and TRBJ2-1; D gene unclear. CDR1 is MNHEY, CDR2 SMNVEV, per germline (reference sequence). This CDR3 comprises 13 residues. Between the trimmed V and J ends, which lost 6 bases and 4 bases, there was a span of 10 bases. Here the CDR3 reads CASRDLGYNEQFF. As DNA, the CDR3 is TGTGCCAGCAGGGACCTAGGATACAATGAGCAGTTCTTC.

The chain links TRBV29-1 to TRBJ2-7, with D possibly TRBD2 on 5 matching bases. V lost 4 bases and J 2 bases, leaving 15 bases between the germline ends. CDR3 length equals 14 residues. Looked up from germline, CDR1 is SQVTM and CDR2 is ANQGSEA. CDR3 sequence: CSVVRQRIPYEQYF. The CDR3 DNA is TGCAGCGTTGTGAGGCAGCGGATCCCCTACGAGCAGTACTTC.

This sequence joins TRBV5-5 and TRBJ1-1; a possible D gene is TRBD1 (5 bases). The CDR3 covers 12 residues. Germline assignment: CDR1 SGHKS and CDR2 YYEKEE (reference sequence). Between the trimmed V and J ends, which lost 5 bases and 1 base, there was a span of 6 bases. The chain's CDR3 is CASRDKNTEAFF. The CDR3 region has the DNA TGTGCCAGCAGGGACAAGAACACTGAAGCTTTCTTT.

The chain couples TRBV11-2 to TRBJ2-1; TRBD2 aligns across 9 bases. The germline CDR1 and CDR2 sequences are SGHAT and FQNNGV. The CDR3 has 16 amino acids. Germline trimming cut 5 bases from V and 5 bases from J; bases unmatched to any gene: 10. The CDR3 coding sequence is TGTGCCAGCAGCCTAAACGCGGGGGGGTTTGACAATGAGCAGTTCTTC. It specifies CASSLNAGGFDNEQFF. Drawing the rest from reference TRBV11-2 and TRBJ2-1, the complete variable domain is EAGVAQSPRYKIIEKRQSVAFWCNPISGHATLYWYQQILGQGPKLLIQFQNNGVVDDSQLPKDRFSAERLKGVDSTLKIQPAKLEDSAVYLCASSLNAGGFDNEQFFGPGTRLTVL.

This chain joins TRBV20-1 and TRBJ2-7; tentatively, D is TRBD1 (6 bases). V was shortened by 7 bases and J by 2 bases, with 15 bases between the two germline ends. CDR1 and CDR2 (germline): DFQATT, SNEGSKA (reference sequence). There are 13 residues in the CDR3. The CDR3 is CSGNRDNTYEQYF. The CDR3 bases are TGCAGTGGGAATCGGGACAACACCTACGAGCAGTACTTC.

This clonotype was seen many times. The V call is TRBV5-6, the J call TRBJ1-1, with 8 nucleotides matching TRBD1. Losses at the gene ends were 3 bases for V and 4 bases for J; bases not matched to a gene: 5. CDR1 SGHDT and CDR2 YYEEEE come from the germline V gene. The CDR3 consists of 14 residues. The CDR3 region is CASSSGQGGTEAFF. Here the CDR3 DNA reads TGTGCCAGCAGCTCCGGACAGGGAGGCACTGAAGCTTTCTTT.

This clonotype was seen more than once but under ten times. The genes are TRBV20-1 and TRBJ2-1; 10 bases align to TRBD1. V was pared by 2 bases and J by 8 bases, with 6 bases of the junction left unmatched. This CDR3 has 14 amino acids. CDR1 is DFQATT, CDR2 SNEGSKA, per germline (reference sequence). CDR3 sequence: CSARRGDRGYEQFF. As DNA, the CDR3 is TGCAGTGCTAGACGTGGGGACAGGGGCTATGAGCAGTTCTTC.

This clonotype has more than one count but fewer than ten. This rearrangement joins TRBV10-3 to TRBJ1-2; a possible D gene is TRBD1 (6 bases). CDR1 ENHRY and CDR2 SYGVKD come from the germline V gene. The CDR3 runs 15 residues. The V end lost 3 bases, the J end lost 4 bases, and 15 bases lay between the germline ends. The DNA for the CDR3 is TGTGCCATCAGTGATATCCGGGGGCACGGCTATGGCTACACCTTC. It encodes CAISDIRGHGYGYTF.

This clonotype was observed a few times. The chain links TRBV5-1 to TRBJ2-7, with 8 bases aligning to TRBD2. This CDR3 has 14 amino acids. V dropped 4 bases and J dropped 2; count of bases not matched to a gene: 5. The V gene's germline CDR1 is SGHRS and CDR2 YFSETQ. This chain's CDR3 is CASSRSLAAYEQYF. Here the CDR3 DNA reads TGCGCCAGCAGCAGATCACTAGCGGCCTACGAGCAGTACTTC.

This clonotype was detected a few times. The genes are TRBV20-1 and TRBJ2-3; tentatively, D is TRBD2 (5 bases). The germline V gene has CDR1 DFQATT and CDR2 SNEGSKA (reference sequence). The CDR3 is 15 residues long. V was trimmed by 0 bases and J by 1 base, leaving 11 bases between them. CDR3 nucleotide sequence: TGCAGTGCTAGAGATCATCTAGCAGGCACAGATACGCAGTATTTT. Protein product: CSARDHLAGTDTQYF.

This clonotype was seen only a few times. The V call is TRBV10-1, the J call TRBJ2-2, with D tentatively TRBD2 (5 bases). CDR3 length equals 14 residues. Trimming pared 10 bases from V and 3 bases from J, leaving 15 bases between. Germline V gene sequence: CDR1 WNHNN, CDR2 SYGVQD (reference sequence). The CDR3: CATRRLADTGELFF. As DNA, the CDR3 is TGCGCCACCAGGAGGTTGGCGGACACCGGGGAGCTGTTTTTT.

This clonotype has only a few counts. This chain uses TRBV11-2 with TRBJ2-6; 9 bases align to TRBD1. CDR1 is SGHAT and CDR2 is FQNNGV in the germline V gene. The CDR3 spans 18 residues. Trimming removed 4 bases from V and 4 bases from J; junction bases left unmatched: 11. The CDR3 protein is CASSSSPGTGTGANVLTF. The CDR3 DNA is TGTGCCAGCAGCTCGAGTCCCGGGACAGGGACAGGGGCCAACGTCCTGACTTTC.

This clonotype occurred once. The chain couples TRBV7-8 to TRBJ2-1; a possible D gene is TRBD2 (6 bases). This CDR3 spans 13 amino acids. V was trimmed by 2 bases and J by 9 bases, leaving 11 bases between them. In germline, CDR1 is SGHVS, CDR2 FQNEAQ. The chain's CDR3 is CASSLMRGGEQFF. The CDR3 nucleotides read TGTGCCAGCAGCTTAATGCGGGGAGGTGAGCAGTTCTTC.